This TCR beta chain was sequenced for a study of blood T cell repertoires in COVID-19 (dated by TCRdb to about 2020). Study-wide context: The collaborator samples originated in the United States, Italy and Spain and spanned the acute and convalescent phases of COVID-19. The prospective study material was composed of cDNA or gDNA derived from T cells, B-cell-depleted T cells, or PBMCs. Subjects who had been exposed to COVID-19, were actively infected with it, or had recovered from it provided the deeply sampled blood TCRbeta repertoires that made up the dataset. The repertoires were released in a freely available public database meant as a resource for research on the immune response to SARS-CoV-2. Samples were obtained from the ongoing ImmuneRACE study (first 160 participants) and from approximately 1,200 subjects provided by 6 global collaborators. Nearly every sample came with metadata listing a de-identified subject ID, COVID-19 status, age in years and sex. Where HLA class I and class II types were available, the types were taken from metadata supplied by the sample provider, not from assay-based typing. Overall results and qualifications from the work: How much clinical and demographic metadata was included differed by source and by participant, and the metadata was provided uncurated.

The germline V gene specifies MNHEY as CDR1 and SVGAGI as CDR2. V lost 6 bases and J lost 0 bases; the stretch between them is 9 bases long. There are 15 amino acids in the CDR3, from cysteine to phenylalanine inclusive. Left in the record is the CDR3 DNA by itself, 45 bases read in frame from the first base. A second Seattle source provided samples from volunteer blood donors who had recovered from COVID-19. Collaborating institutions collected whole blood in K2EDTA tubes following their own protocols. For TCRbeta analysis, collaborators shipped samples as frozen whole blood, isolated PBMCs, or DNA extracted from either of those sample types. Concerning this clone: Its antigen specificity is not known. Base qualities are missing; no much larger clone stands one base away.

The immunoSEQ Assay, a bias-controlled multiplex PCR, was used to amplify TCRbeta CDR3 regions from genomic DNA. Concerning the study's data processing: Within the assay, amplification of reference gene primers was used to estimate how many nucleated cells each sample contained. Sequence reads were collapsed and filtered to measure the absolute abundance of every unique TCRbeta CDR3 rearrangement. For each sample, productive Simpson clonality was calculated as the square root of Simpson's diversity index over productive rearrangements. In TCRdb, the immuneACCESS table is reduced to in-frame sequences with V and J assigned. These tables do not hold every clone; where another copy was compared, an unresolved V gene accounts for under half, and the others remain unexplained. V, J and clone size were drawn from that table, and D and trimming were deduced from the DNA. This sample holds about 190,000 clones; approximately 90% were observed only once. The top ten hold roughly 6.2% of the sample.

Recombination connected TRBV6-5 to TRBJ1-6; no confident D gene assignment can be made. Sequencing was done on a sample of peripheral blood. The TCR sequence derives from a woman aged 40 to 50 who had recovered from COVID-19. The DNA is TGTGCCAGCAGCCGTGAGGGCTCCTATAATTCACCCCTCCACTTT. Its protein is CASSREGSYNSPLHF.